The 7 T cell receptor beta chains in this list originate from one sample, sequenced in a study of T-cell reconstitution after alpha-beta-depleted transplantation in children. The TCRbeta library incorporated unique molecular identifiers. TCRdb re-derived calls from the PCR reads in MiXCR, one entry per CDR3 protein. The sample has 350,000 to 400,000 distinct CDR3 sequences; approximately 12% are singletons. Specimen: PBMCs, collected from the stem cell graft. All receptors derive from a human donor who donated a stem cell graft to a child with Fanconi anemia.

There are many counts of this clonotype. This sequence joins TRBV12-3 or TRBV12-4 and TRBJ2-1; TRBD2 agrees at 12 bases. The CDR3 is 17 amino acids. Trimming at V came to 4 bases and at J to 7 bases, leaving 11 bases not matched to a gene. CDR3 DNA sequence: TGTGCCAGCAGTTCGAGACTAGCGGGGGTCCATATAAATGAGCAGTTCTTC. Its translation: CASSSRLAGVHINEQFF.

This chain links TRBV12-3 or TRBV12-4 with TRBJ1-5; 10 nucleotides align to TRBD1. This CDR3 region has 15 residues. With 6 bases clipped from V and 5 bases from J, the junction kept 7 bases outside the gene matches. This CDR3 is CASRSGTGEDQPQHF. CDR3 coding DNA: TGTGCCAGCAGGTCCGGGACAGGGGAAGATCAGCCCCAGCATTTT.

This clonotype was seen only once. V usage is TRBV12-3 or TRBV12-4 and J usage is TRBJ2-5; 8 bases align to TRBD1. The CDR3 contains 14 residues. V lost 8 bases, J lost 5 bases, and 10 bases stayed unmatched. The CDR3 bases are TGTGCCAGCGGGTCGTACAGGGGGGACGAGACCCAGTACTTC. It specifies CASGSYRGDETQYF.

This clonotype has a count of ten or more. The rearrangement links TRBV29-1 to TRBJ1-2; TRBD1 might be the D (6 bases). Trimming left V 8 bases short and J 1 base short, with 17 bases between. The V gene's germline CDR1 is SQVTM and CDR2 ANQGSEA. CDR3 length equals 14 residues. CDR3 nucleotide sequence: TGCAGCACCCAGAGGGGGGGAGATAACTATGGCTACACCTTC. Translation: CSTQRGGDNYGYTF. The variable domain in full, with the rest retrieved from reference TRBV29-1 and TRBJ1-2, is SAVISQKPSRDICQRGTSLTIQCQVDSQVTMMFWYRQQPGQSLTLIATANQGSEATYESGFVIDKFPISRPNLTFSTLTVSNMSPEDSSIYLCSTQRGGDNYGYTFGSGTRLTVV.

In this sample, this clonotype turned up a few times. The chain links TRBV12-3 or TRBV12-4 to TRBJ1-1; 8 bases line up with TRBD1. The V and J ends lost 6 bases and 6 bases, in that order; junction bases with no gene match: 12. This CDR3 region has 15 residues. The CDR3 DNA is TGTGCCAGCAGCAACGGACAGGGTAGTATGGCTGAAGCTTTCTTT. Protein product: CASSNGQGSMAEAFF.

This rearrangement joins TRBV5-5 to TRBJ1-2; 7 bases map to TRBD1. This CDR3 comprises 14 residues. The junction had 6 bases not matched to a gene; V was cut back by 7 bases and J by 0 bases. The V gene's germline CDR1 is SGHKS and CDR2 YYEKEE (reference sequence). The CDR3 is CASRWGQTNYGYTF. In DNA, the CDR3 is TGTGCCAGCCGTTGGGGACAGACTAACTATGGCTACACCTTC.

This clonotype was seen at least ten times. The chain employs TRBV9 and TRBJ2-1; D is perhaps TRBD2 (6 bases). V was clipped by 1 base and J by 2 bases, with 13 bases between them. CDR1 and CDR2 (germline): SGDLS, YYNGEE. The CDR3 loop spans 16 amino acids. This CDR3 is CASSVTEGGAYNEQFF. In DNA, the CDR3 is TGTGCCAGCAGCGTAACAGAGGGAGGAGCCTACAATGAGCAGTTCTTC.